The present TCR beta chain was sequenced within a study of primary melanoma T cells and metastatic recurrence. Background on the study: Primary melanomas here were stage T2 to T4, over 1 mm thick.

CDR3 length: 18 residues. Germline V gene data show CDR1 as KGHSH and CDR2 as LQKENI. The V and J ends lost 3 bases and 6 bases respectively, with 23 bases between them. TCRdb's table, derived via immunoSEQ multiplex PCR, lists solely in-frame clones and lacks some. The table has about 120 clones, approximately 86% seen once. General study findings and limits: The tumor T-cell fraction reportedly predicted progression-free survival independently of thickness, ulceration, mitotic rate and age.

Each patient's primary melanoma had been removed surgically, with risk of metastatic recurrence. About this clone: What it binds is unknown.

The specimen sequenced was melanoma tumor tissue. The V and J genes are TRBV18 and TRBJ2-2; a possible D gene is TRBD1 (6 bases). This clonotype originated in a human donor with melanoma. The CDR3 loop reads CASSPLGPGTGIPGELFF. CDR3 bases: TGTGCCAGCTCACCTCTGGGACCCGGCACAGGGATCCCCGGGGAGCTGTTTTTT.